This TCR beta chain was sequenced for a study of T cell responses to AZD1222 COVID-19 vaccine (TCRdb year 2021). Regarding the study in general: A total of under 250 trial participants underwent TCR sequencing, of whom about 200 had received two doses of AZD1222 and 26 had received two doses of the MenACWY control vaccine. Trial participants were enrolled into age subgroups of 18-55, 56-69 and 70-plus years, which contained approximately 150, 28 and 58 TCR-sequenced participants, respectively. Paper-wide results and their limitations: The 56-69-year group was small, and its depth increase did not reach significance, likely because of low power. Conclusions about previously exposed vaccinees are limited, since just 5 to 7 AZD1222 recipients were seropositive for SARS-CoV-2 at baseline. A significant rise in spike-specific TCR breadth and depth was observed after two AZD1222 doses relative to day 0 and relative to MenACWY recipients. Most participants were white British and females outnumbered males, and the authors suggested that clonal diversity may have been underestimated. Epitopes outside the regions mutated in the B.1.351 and B.1.1.7 variants were reportedly recognized by nearly half of the unique spike-specific TCRs. Because no day 14 peak-response samples were available, the repertoires could be characterized only after the peak T cell response. Vaccine-associated CD4 TCRs spanned the whole spike protein, with dominant responses in regions 160-218 and 743-854.

The CDR3 regions of human TCRbeta chains were analyzed by immunosequencing. The published analysis was carried out like this. TCRs in the repertoires were matched against a reference library of SARS-CoV-2-specific TCRs that had been generated with the MIRA antigen-specificity platform. Breadth was defined as the fraction of unique TCRs that were SARS-CoV-2-associated. Depth was defined as the fraction of total T cells that were SARS-CoV-2-associated. Using the MIRA data, each spike-specific TCR was assigned both to the spike region to which the TCR was reactive and to a CD4 or CD8 class. Log10-transformed breadth and depth values were compared by one-way ANOVA with Sidak's multiple comparisons tests. Held by TCRdb, this immuneACCESS table contains in-frame sequences only and omits some clones. Under half of the omission traces to an unresolved V gene where checked; the cause of the rest is unknown. The V and J calls and clone size were taken over from that table, and D and trimming were inferred from the DNA. The sample profile shows roughly 100,000 clones; roughly 88% of them were found once. In total, the top ten clones hold around 8% of the sample.

V is cut by 1 base and J by 4 bases, and the space between the germline ends is 14 bases. The CDR3 sequence holds 15 residues, the cysteine and phenylalanine included. CDR3 DNA is the only sequence kept; it has 45 bases, read in frame from the first base. The germline V gene sets CDR1 to SGHTS and CDR2 to YDEGEE. Taken with the paper, the label for time point translates to: about 28 days (+/-7) after the second vaccine dose. AZD1222 recipients with second doses at about 4 weeks or about 12 weeks were pooled, because spike-specific TCR depth and breadth did not differ between schedules. Vaccinee samples were obtained from the UK trials COV001 and COV002, which included a single-blind randomized controlled phase 2/3 trial of AZD1222 (ChAdOx1 nCoV-19) in healthy adults. Trial participant PBMC samples were collected at day 0 and day 28 after the second dose for TCRbeta chain sequencing. Concerning this clone itself: Its antigen remains unidentified. Within one base of it there is no much larger clone, and no base qualities were kept.

This sample comprised peripheral blood, obtained 28 days after the second AZD1222 dose. The clonotype originates from an adult who received the AZD1222 COVID-19 vaccine. The sequence is built from TRBV5-8 and TRBJ1-2; the D gene cannot be resolved reliably. The sequenced DNA: TGTGCCAGCAGCTTGAGGTCCTCTTTAGGCTATGGCTACACCTTC. This is translated as CASSLRSSLGYGYTF.